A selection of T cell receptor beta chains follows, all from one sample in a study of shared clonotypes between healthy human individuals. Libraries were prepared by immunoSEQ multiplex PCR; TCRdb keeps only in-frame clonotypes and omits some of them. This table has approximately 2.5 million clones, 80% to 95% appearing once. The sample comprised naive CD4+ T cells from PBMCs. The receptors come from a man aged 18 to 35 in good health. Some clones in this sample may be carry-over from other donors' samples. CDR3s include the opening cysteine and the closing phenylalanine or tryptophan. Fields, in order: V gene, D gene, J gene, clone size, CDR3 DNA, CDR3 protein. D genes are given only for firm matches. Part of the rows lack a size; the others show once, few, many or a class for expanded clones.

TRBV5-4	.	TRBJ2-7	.	TGTGCCAGCAGCCCGGGAGGGGGCGACGAGCAGTACTTC	CASSPGGGDEQYF
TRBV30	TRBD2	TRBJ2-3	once	TGTGCCTGGAGGCGTACTAGCGGGAACACAGATACGCAGTATTTT	CAWRRTSGNTDTQYF
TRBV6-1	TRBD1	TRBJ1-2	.	TGTGCCAGCAGGGCACAGGGGTACTATGGCTACACCTTC	CASRAQGYYGYTF
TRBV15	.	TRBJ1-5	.	TGTGCCACCAGCACTACCGGACAGCCAAATCAGCCCCAGCATTTT	CATSTTGQPNQPQHF
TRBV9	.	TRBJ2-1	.	TGTGCCAGCAGCGGCGACACAGACTACAATGAGCAGTTCTTC	CASSGDTDYNEQFF
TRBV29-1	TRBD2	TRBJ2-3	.	TGCAGCGTTGTATATTTCTCCGGGAGGCCGCGCACAGATACGCAGTATTTT	CSVVYFSGRPRTDTQYF
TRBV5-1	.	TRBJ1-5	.	TGCGCCAGCAGCTTTTCCCCGGGGCTTAGCAATCAGCCCCAGCATTTT	CASSFSPGLSNQPQHF
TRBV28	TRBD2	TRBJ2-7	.	TGTGCCAGCATGGGAGGGAACGAGCAGTACTTC	CASMGGNEQYF
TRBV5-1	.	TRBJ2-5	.	TGCGCCAGCAGCCCCCTTATGCGCCAAGAGACCCAGTACTTC	CASSPLMRQETQYF
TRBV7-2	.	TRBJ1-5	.	TGTGCCAGCAGCTTAGCGGGTCCAGCGACGTACAATCAGCCCCAGCATTTT	CASSLAGPATYNQPQHF
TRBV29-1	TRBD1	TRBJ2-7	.	TGCAGCGCCACGGGACAGGGCTACGAGCAGTACTTC	CSATGQGYEQYF
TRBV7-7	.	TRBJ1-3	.	TGTGCCAGCAGCTTAGAACGTGGAAACACCATATATTTT	CASSLERGNTIYF
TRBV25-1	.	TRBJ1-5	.	TGTGCCAGCAGTGAATCCGGTCAGCCCCAGCATTTT	CASSESGQPQHF
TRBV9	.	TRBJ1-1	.	TGTGCCAGCAGCGTAGGGCAGGGGCACACTGAAGCTTTCTTT	CASSVGQGHTEAFF
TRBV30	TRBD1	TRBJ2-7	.	TGTGCCTGGAGTTGGACAGGGCAGTGGTACTTC	CAWSWTGQWYF
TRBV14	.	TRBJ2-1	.	TGTGCCAGCAGCCAAGATTCGGCCCGCGGAACGTTCTTC	CASSQDSARGTFF
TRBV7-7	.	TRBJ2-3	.	TGTGCCAGCAGCTTAGGTACCTCCACAGATACGCAGTATTTT	CASSLGTSTDTQYF
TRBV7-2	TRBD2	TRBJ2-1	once	TGTGCCAGCAGCTTAGGGACTAGCGAGAGCCAGCAGTTCTTC	CASSLGTSESQQFF
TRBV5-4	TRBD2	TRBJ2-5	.	TGTGCCAGCAGCCAACAACTAGCGGGAGGGCGGCGGACCCAGTACTTC	CASSQQLAGGRRTQYF
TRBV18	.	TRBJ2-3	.	TGTGCCAGCTCACCGGTCGGACGTAGCACAGATACGCAGTATTTT	CASSPVGRSTDTQYF
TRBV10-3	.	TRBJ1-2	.	TGTGCCTCCCGGGGCCCAAACTATGGCTACACCTTC	CASRGPNYGYTF
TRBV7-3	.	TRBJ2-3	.	TGTGCCAGCAGCTTACCCACGGCGGGCACAGATACGCAGTATTTT	CASSLPTAGTDTQYF
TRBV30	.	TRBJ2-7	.	TGTGCCTGGAGTGAAGGTGCGGGCGAGCAGTACTTC	CAWSEGAGEQYF
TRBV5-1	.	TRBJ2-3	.	TGCGCCAGCAGCTTGGCCCAACAGGTCACAGATACGCAGTATTTT	CASSLAQQVTDTQYF
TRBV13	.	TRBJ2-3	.	TGTGCCAGCAGCTCTATCACAGGGAGAACAGATACGCAGTATTTT	CASSSITGRTDTQYF
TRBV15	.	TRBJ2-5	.	TGTGCCACCAGCAGAGATTCGATAGGGGGAACCCAGTACTTC	CATSRDSIGGTQYF
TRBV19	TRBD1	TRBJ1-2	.	TGTGCCAGTAGTTTAACAGGGGGCCCAGCTAACTATGGCTACACCTTC	CASSLTGGPANYGYTF
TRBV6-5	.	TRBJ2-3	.	TGTGCCAGCAGTAGGGACTTTACAGATACGCAGTATTTT	CASSRDFTDTQYF
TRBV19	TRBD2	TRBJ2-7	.	TGTGCCAGTATGCCGGGACTAGTTGGCTACGAGCAGTACTTC	CASMPGLVGYEQYF
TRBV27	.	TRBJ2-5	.	TGTGCCAGCAGTTTATCGAGGTACAGGGCCCAAGAGACCCAGTACTTC	CASSLSRYRAQETQYF
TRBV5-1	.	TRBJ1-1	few	TGCGCCAGCAGCTCACAAGGGAACACTGAAGCTTTCTTT	CASSSQGNTEAFF
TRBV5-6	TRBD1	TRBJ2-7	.	TGTGCCAGCAGCACCGGACAGGGCTCCTACGAGCAGTACTTC	CASSTGQGSYEQYF
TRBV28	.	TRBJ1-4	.	TGTGCCAGCAGTTTACGTAGCGGGTATGAAAAACTGTTTTTT	CASSLRSGYEKLFF
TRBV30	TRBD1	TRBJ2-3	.	TGTGCCTGGAGTCATTCTGGACAGGGCCCAGATACGCAGTATTTT	CAWSHSGQGPDTQYF
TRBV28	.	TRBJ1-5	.	TGTGCCAGCAGTCTCTACACTTTCAATCAGCCCCAGCATTTT	CASSLYTFNQPQHF
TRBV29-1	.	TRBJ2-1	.	TGCAGCGTTGCGGGACCGGGACGGTACTACAATGAGCAGTTCTTC	CSVAGPGRYYNEQFF
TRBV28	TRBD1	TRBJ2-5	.	TGTGCCAGCAGTCTGGACAGGGTTGGGACCCAGTACTTC	CASSLDRVGTQYF
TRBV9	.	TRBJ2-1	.	TGTGCCAGCAGCCTTACGGGGGATAGCTCCTACAATGAGCAGTTCTTC	CASSLTGDSSYNEQFF
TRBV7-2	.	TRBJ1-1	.	TGTGCCAGCAGCTTAGATACCGGGACTGAAGCTTTCTTT	CASSLDTGTEAFF
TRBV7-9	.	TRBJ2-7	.	TGTGCCAGCAGCCCCTCCCTAGGGTCCGTTGACGAGCAGTACTTC	CASSPSLGSVDEQYF
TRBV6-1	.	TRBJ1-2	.	TGTGCCAGCAAGACAGTTAACTATGGCTACACCTTC	CASKTVNYGYTF
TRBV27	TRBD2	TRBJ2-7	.	TGTGCCAGCAGTTTATCTAACCGGGGGGGCACCTGGAAAGAGCAGTACTTC	CASSLSNRGGTWKEQYF
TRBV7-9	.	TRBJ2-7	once	TGTGCCAGCAGGGGGAGAGCGACCTACGAGCAGTACTTC	CASRGRATYEQYF
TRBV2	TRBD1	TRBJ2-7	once	TGTGCCAGCAGCCAAGACAGGGGGCAAACCTACGAGCAGTACTTC	CASSQDRGQTYEQYF
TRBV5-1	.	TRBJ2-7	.	TGCGCCAGCAGCCACGGGACGGGGAGAACCTACGAGCAGTACTTC	CASSHGTGRTYEQYF
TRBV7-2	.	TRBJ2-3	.	TGTGCCAGCAGCCCCCCTGGGACAGATACGCAGTATTTT	CASSPPGTDTQYF
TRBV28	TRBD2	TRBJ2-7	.	TGTGCCAGCAGTCTCTGGGAGGGCGAGCAGTACTTC	CASSLWEGEQYF
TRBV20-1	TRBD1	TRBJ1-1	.	TGCGGTGGGACAGACAACACTGAAGCTTTCTTT	CGGTDNTEAFF
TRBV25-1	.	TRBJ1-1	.	TGTGCCAGCAGTTTACCTGGGAACACTGAAGCTTTCTTT	CASSLPGNTEAFF
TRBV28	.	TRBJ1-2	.	TGTGCCAGCAGTTTAGGGGCGGCCTATGGCTACACCTTC	CASSLGAAYGYTF
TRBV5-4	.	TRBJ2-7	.	TGTGCCAGCAGCTCGGGGGGCAGGGCCCACGAGCAGTACTTC	CASSSGGRAHEQYF
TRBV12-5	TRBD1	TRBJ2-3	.	TGTGCTAGTGGTCTAGGACAGGGGACGACAGATACGCAGTATTTT	CASGLGQGTTDTQYF
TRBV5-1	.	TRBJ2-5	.	TGCGCCAGCAGCGGAGTGGGGCTGGGCGAGGAGACCCAGTACTTC	CASSGVGLGEETQYF
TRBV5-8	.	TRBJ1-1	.	TGTGCCAGCACCCCGGGACGTCGGAACACTGAAGCTTTCTTT	CASTPGRRNTEAFF
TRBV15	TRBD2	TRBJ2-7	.	TGTGCCACCAGCAGAGATGCTAGCGGGAGTTTTGAGCAGTACTTC	CATSRDASGSFEQYF